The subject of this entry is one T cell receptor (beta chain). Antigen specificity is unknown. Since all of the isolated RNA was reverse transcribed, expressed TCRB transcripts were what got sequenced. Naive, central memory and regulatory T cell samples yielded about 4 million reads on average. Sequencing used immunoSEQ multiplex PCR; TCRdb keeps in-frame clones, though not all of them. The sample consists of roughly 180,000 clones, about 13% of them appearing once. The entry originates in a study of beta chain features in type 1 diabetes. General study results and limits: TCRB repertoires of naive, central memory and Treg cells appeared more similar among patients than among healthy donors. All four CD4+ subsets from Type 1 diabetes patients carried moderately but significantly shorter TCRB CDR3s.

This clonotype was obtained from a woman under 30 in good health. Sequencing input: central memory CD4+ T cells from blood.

The CDR3 region is CASSQDGRAFRNQPQHF. The CDR3 nucleotides are TGCGCCAGCAGCCAAGACGGGAGGGCTTTTCGCAATCAGCCCCAGCATTTT. The rearrangement uses TRBV4-1 and TRBJ1-5; D not certain. Germline CDR1 and CDR2: MGHRA and YSYEKL. CDR3 length: 17 residues. V was trimmed by 0 bases and J by 2 bases, leaving 14 bases between them.